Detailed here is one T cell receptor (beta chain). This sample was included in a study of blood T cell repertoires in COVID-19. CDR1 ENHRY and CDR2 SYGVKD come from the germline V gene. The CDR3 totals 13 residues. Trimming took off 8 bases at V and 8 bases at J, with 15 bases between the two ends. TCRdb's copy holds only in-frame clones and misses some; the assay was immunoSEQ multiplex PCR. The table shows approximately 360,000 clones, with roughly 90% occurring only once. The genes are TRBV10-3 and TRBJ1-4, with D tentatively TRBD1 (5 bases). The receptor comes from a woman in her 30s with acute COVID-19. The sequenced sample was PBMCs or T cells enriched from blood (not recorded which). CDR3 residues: CAIGPREGEKLFF. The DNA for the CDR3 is TGTGCCATCGGCCCGCGGGAGGGGGAAAAACTGTTTTTT.